This TCR beta chain emerged from a study of T cell responses to AZD1222 COVID-19 vaccine. CDR1 is KGHDR and CDR2 is SFDVKD in the germline V gene. After removal of 1 base from V and 5 bases from J, the junction contained 5 bases not matched to a gene. The CDR3 runs to 18 residues. TCRdb keeps only in-frame clones here, not all; method: immunoSEQ multiplex PCR. Among about 120,000 clones listed, around nine tenths were seen once. The specimen comprised peripheral blood, sampled on day 0 of AZD1222 vaccination. The gene calls are TRBV24-1 and TRBJ2-2, with 14 nucleotides matching TRBD2. The sequence came from an adult in good health. CDR3 sequence (DNA): TGTGCCACCAGTGATTTAGGGACTAGCGGGAGAGAGACCGGGGAGCTGTTTTTT. This gives the protein CATSDLGTSGRETGELFF.